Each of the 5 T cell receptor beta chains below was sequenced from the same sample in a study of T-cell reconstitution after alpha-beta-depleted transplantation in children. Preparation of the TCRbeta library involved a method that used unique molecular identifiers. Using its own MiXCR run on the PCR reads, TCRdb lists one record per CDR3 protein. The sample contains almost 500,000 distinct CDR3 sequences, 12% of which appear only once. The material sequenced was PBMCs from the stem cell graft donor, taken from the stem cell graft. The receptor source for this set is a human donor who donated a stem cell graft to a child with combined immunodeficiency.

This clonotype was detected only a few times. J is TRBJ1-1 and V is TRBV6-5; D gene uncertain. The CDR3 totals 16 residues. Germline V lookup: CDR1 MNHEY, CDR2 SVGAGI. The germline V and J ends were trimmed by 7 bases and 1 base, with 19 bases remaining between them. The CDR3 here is CASTSSGFWGNTEAFF. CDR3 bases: TGTGCCAGCACCTCCTCGGGCTTTTGGGGGAACACTGAAGCTTTCTTT.

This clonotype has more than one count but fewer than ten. Here the CDR3 DNA reads TGCAGCGTTTGGAAGGACATCTCCTACAATGAGCAGTTCTTC. As protein: CSVWKDISYNEQFF. The chain has TRBV29-1 and TRBJ2-1; D is possibly TRBD1 (5 bases). The germline gives CDR1 SQVTM, CDR2 ANQGSEA. The CDR3 sequence is 14 residues long. Trimming stripped 5 bases from V and 0 bases from J, with 11 bases between.

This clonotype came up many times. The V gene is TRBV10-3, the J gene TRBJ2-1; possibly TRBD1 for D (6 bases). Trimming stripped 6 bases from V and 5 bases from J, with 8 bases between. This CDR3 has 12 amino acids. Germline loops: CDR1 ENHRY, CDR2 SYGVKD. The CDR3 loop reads CAISQGNNEQFF. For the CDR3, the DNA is TGTGCCATCAGCCAGGGGAACAATGAGCAGTTCTTC.

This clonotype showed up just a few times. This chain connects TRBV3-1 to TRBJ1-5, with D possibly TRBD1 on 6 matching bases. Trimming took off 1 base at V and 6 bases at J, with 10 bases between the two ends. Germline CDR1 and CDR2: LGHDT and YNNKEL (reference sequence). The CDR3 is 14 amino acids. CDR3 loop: CASSQGQVTQPQHF. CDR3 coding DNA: TGTGCCAGCAGCCAAGGACAGGTAACTCAGCCCCAGCATTTT.

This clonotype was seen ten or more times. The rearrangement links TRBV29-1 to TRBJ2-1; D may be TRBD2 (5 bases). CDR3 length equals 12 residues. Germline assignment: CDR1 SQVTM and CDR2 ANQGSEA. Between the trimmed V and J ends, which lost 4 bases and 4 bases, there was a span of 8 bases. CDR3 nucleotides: TGCAGCGTTGTCGGGATGTACAATGAGCAGTTCTTC. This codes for CSVVGMYNEQFF.